This T cell receptor beta chain was sequenced in a study of T cells expressing NK-cell markers (dated by TCRdb to the early 2020s). With regard to the full study: TCR beta-chain repertoires were profiled in sorted CD3+CD56+NKG2C+, CD3+CD56+NKG2C- and CD3+CD56-NKG2C+ T-cell subsets from fewer than 10 donors. Among the eight sequenced donors, seven were HCMV-seropositive and one was HCMV-seronegative. The eight sequenced donors were randomly selected healthy volunteers, three men and five women. Sequencing of the libraries produced 2 x 150 bp reads on Illumina HiSeq 2000/2500, MiSeq or NextSeq.

The CDR3 goes from the cysteine to the phenylalanine over 15 residues. No DNA is listed. The germline V gene specifies LGHNA as CDR1 and YSLEER as CDR2. HCMV-specific IgG was detected in serum with a commercial ELISA kit to determine HCMV serostatus. Ficoll density gradient centrifugation was used to isolate peripheral blood mononuclear cells from blood. Instrument on record: Illumina HiSeq 2000. The TCR beta cDNA libraries were made using 5'RACE template switching, a step that added both a universal primer site and unique molecular identifiers. Priming for cDNA synthesis came from the TCR beta constant segment, and two successive PCR amplification steps followed. In the paper's pipeline: MIGEC was used to demultiplex reads and group reads by UMI, and MiTCR was used to assemble and quantify clonotypes. Only TCR cDNA sequences supported by at least two reads were kept to exclude erroneous sequences. The tcR package was used for downstream repertoire analysis, and clonotypes were matched between fractions using CDR3 nucleotide sequence together with V segment. Antigen specificity was annotated against VDJdb with VDJmatch, allowing one amino acid substitution in CDR3. Through TCRdb reprocessing, the reads give one entry per CDR3 protein sequence; DNA is omitted. What appears here as the V and J calls and clone size reflects TCRdb's work, not the paper's. This sample's table lists 350,000 to 500,000 distinct CDR3 sequences. 6% to 8% of the sample belongs to the ten largest clones.

The full study reports these points: Whether the expanded NKG2C-expressing T cell clones were specific for HCMV antigens remained unclear. In over five donors, the dominant CD3+CD56+NKG2C+ clonotypes were among the top 10 CD8+ clonotypes and accounted for roughly 1.0-8% of CD8+ T cells. Those dominant clonotypes were again the most abundant among CD3+CD56-NKG2C+ cells in four donors, at about 28.3-60.1%.

A word on this clonotype: Its antigen remains undetermined.

Sequenced sample: blood T cells: a sorted CD56 or NKG2C T cell subset, CD4+ or CD8+ T cells, or bulk PBMC T cells (not recorded which). This receptor was identified in a woman between 18 and 75 years old in good health. The rearranged segments are TRBV4-3 and TRBJ1-2. This receptor carries the CDR3 CASSQDWLINYGYTF.